The text below deals with one TCR beta chain. This clonotype was seen many times. The antigen this receptor binds is unknown. Base-call qualities are not available, and no considerably larger clone is one nucleotide away. Sequencing instrument: Illumina HiSeq 2500. Quantitative 5'-RACE with molecular barcodes was the method used to prepare the TCR beta libraries. In the authors' own workflow: A new computational method, built on a probabilistic model of VDJ rearrangement, was used to identify disease-linked TCR variants. TCRdb trimmed public reads at Q25 via fastp, called clones via MiXCR and kept in-frame beta chains. Every distinct CDR3 protein forms one entry, paired with its most common genes and DNA. It is TCRdb's table, rather than the study itself, that gives the V and J calls and clone size. For this sample there are more than 150,000 distinct CDR3 sequences; about 18% appear just once. Roughly 4% of the sample belongs to the ten largest clones.

This record comes from a study of CD8 T cells in ankylosing spondylitis listed by TCRdb under 2017. Some background on the complete study: The study set out to find disease-linked TCR variants by profiling T cell receptor beta repertoires in ankylosing spondylitis patients and healthy donors. The full study cohort was made up of 25 ankylosing spondylitis patients and over 90 healthy donors. Peripheral blood was sampled, and synovial fluid was additionally collected from ankylosing spondylitis patients. Points the paper makes about the study in general: A TCR beta motif of eight highly homologous amino acid variants appeared characteristic of blood from ankylosing spondylitis patients. Some TCR beta motif variants had previously been reported in synovial fluid and blood of reactive arthritis patients, which suggested common disease-initiation mechanisms. The disease-linked clones were reported to be significantly enriched in matched synovial fluid samples from ankylosing spondylitis patients. The disease-linked clones had a CD8+ phenotype and were found at relatively low frequencies in peripheral blood.

The CDR3 runs 17 amino acids, cysteine and phenylalanine included. The only DNA kept is the CDR3, 51 bases in frame from the first base. For CDR1 and CDR2, the germline V gene (reference sequence) lists DFQATT and SNEGSKA. The germline V end is reduced by 5 bases and the J end by 7 bases; junction bases left unmatched: 13. The material sequenced was blood, either unsorted or a sorted T cell fraction (not recorded which). This clonotype originated in a male donor aged 10-30 years with ankylosing spondylitis or in good health (not recorded which). Donor details come from another sample of the same person, matched by shared clones. The sequence links TRBV20-1 to TRBJ2-2; 13 central bases correspond to TRBD2. The CDR3 protein: CSARTLAGGPLGGELFF. DNA sequence: TGCAGTGCTCGTACACTAGCGGGAGGGCCACTGGGCGGGGAGCTGTTTTTT.